This T cell receptor (beta chain) was sequenced in a study of PD-L1 blockade in urothelial cancer. Study-level information: Investigators checked blood 3 weeks (second dose) and 6 weeks after treatment start. Study-wide points: By 3 weeks, tumor-associated blood clones had expanded more in durable-benefit patients.

Clones were read by immunoSEQ multiplex PCR, and TCRdb kept only the in-frame ones, dropping some. The sample carries around 130,000 clones, roughly 84% recorded once. Germline-derived CDR1 and CDR2 are KGHSH and LQKENI. V was pared by 0 bases and J by 5 bases, with 9 bases of the junction left unmatched. This CDR3 is 16 amino acids long. The time point was: pretreatment peripheral blood. Comment on this clone: Its cognate antigen is unknown.

The genes are TRBV18 and TRBJ2-5, with 7 bases that match TRBD2. The sequencing here drew on PBMCs, taken around atezolizumab (anti-PD-L1) treatment. This TCR derives from a man aged 45-65 years with urothelial cancer. The CDR3 is CASSPPWASGGETQYF. CDR3 in DNA: TGTGCCAGCTCACCACCATGGGCTAGCGGAGGGGAGACCCAGTACTTC.